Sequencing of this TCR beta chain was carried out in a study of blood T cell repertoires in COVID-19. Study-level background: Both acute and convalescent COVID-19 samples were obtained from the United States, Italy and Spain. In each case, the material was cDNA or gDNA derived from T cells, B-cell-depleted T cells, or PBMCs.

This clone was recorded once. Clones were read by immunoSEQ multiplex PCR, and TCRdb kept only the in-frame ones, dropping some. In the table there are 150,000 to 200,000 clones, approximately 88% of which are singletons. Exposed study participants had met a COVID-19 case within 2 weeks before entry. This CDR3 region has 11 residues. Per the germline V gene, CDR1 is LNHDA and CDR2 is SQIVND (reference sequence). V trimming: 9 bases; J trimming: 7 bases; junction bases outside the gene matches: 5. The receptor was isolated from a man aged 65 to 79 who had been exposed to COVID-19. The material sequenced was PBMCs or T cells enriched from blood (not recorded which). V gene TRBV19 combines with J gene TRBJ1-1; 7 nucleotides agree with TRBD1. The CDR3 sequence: CASRGQVEAFF. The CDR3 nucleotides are TGTGCCAGCCGCGGACAGGTTGAAGCTTTCTTT.